This TCR beta chain derives from a study of T cell responses to AZD1222 COVID-19 vaccine. The V gene's germline CDR1 is LGHDT and CDR2 YNNKEL (reference sequence). This CDR3 is built from 16 residues. With 0 bases clipped from V and 4 bases from J, the junction kept 7 bases outside the gene matches. This table comes from immunoSEQ multiplex PCR, and its TCRdb copy is limited to in-frame clones, with some not included. The sample records approximately 110,000 clones, approximately 96% being singletons. Sequenced here: peripheral blood, sampled on day 0 of AZD1222 vaccination. This TCR derives from an adult in good health. The chain employs TRBV3-1 (or the pseudogene TRBV3-2) and TRBJ2-3, with TRBD2 identical over 7 bases. CDR3 nucleotides: TGTGCCAGCAGCCAAGATGTCCAGCGGGGAGCAGATACGCAGTATTTT. It encodes CASSQDVQRGADTQYF.